The subject of this entry is one TCR beta chain. Its antigen is undetermined. A TCRbeta library incorporating unique molecular identifiers was prepared. TCRdb processed the PCR reads anew with MiXCR; each CDR3 protein has one entry. The sample records 250,000 to 400,000 distinct CDR3 sequences, 20% to 30% being singletons. This record belongs to a study of T-cell reconstitution after alpha-beta-depleted transplantation in children. Study observations and caveats: Expanded graft clones numbering several hundred reportedly gave rise to alpha-beta T cells about two months after transplant.

The material was PBMCs, mostly from graft donor cells, obtained 180 days after TCRalphabeta/CD19-depleted stem cell transplant. The source is a male patient younger than 18 who had a stem cell transplant for acute lymphoblastic leukemia, so the T cells may come from the graft donor.

CDR3 sequence (DNA): TGTGCCAGCAGCTCGTTACAGGGGTCGGACATGAACACTGAAGCTTTCTTT. As protein: CASSSLQGSDMNTEAFF. The rearrangement joins TRBV7-3 to TRBJ1-1; 7 nucleotides align to TRBD1. V trimming: 4 bases; J trimming: 0 bases; junction bases outside the gene matches: 11. CDR3 length: 17 amino acids. Germline CDR1 reads SGHTA; CDR2 reads FQGTGA.